The source of this T cell receptor (beta chain) is a study of blood T cell repertoires in COVID-19. The table came from immunoSEQ multiplex PCR; TCRdb's copy has only in-frame clones and leaves some out. The data show approximately 270,000 clones, about 91% seen once. Germline V CDR1 and CDR2: MNHEY, SMNVEV (reference sequence). This CDR3 contains 15 residues. The trim removed 1 base at V and 6 bases at J, leaving 5 bases unmatched. The chain uses TRBV27 and TRBJ2-2, with TRBD2 identical over 7 bases. The sample was PBMCs or T cells enriched from blood (not recorded which). This TCR came from a man aged 35-49 years who had been exposed to COVID-19. The CDR3: CASSLLTSPSGELFF. The DNA for the CDR3 is TGTGCCAGCAGTTTATTGACTAGCCCGTCCGGGGAGCTGTTTTTT.